The 13 T cell receptor beta chains given below trace back to one sample, sequenced in a study of radiation and T cells in renal cell carcinoma. Only in-frame clones appear in the TCRdb table, and some are missing; sequencing was by immunoSEQ multiplex PCR. This sample carries roughly 58,000 clones, approximately 80% of them seen once, and the ten largest clones take about 6.3%. Time point given: blood 4 weeks post-SBRT, at nephrectomy. Treatment described: 15 Gy SBRT to primary tumor, nephrectomy 4 weeks later. The specimen comprised blood, sampled from a patient whose treatment included radiotherapy and nephrectomy. These receptors were obtained from a man aged 55 to 69 with renal cell carcinoma.

This clone was observed once. V and J are TRBV5-6 and TRBJ1-5; D is uncertain. Trimming took off 4 bases at V and 5 bases at J, with 10 bases between the two ends. The germline V gene encodes CDR1 SGHDT and CDR2 YYEEEE. The CDR3 is made up of 13 amino acids. The CDR3 here is CASSLGLDQPQHF. The DNA for the CDR3 is TGTGCCAGCAGCCTTGGACTGGATCAGCCCCAGCATTTT.

The V and J genes are TRBV10-1 and TRBJ1-1; D uncertain. The CDR3 extends over 14 amino acids. The V and J ends lost 6 bases and 4 bases respectively, with 15 bases between them. From germline, CDR1 is WNHNN and CDR2 SYGVQD (reference sequence). In DNA form, the CDR3 reads TGCGCCAGCAGGCCTAACAACCCTGGCACTGAAGCTTTCTTT. This translates into CASRPNNPGTEAFF.

The V gene is TRBV14, the J gene TRBJ1-4; D ambiguous. This CDR3 comprises 19 residues. Germline V lookup: CDR1 SGHDN, CDR2 FVKESK. Deletions cut 1 base from V and 5 bases from J, with 23 bases between. CDR3 protein: CASSQGELPVLKWNEKLFF. As DNA, the CDR3 is TGTGCCAGCAGCCAAGGCGAACTGCCCGTTTTAAAATGGAATGAAAAACTGTTTTTT.

This clone was observed a handful of times. V and J are TRBV6-6 and TRBJ2-7; 9 nucleotides line up with TRBD1. V lost 4 bases and J lost 7; bases outside the gene matches: 11. The CDR3 runs to 15 residues. Per germline, CDR1 MNHNY and CDR2 SVGAGI (reference sequence). CDR3 protein: CASSLSGQGTWEQYF. CDR3 nucleotides: TGTGCCAGCAGTTTGAGTGGACAGGGGACGTGGGAGCAGTACTTC.

The rearrangement links TRBV21-1 to TRBJ2-3; the table calls TRBD2, which could not be checked here. TRBV21-1 is designated a pseudogene. This CDR3 region has 17 residues. CDR3 loop: CASSTGTRFPPTDTQYF. CDR3 sequence (DNA): TGTGCCAGCAGCACCGGAACTAGATTCCCCCCCACAGATACGCAGTATTTT.

The chain combines TRBV11-3 with TRBJ2-7; possible D gene TRBD1, 6 bases. This CDR3 has 19 amino acids. Germline lookup yields CDR1 SGHNT and CDR2 YENEEA. V was pared by 4 bases and J by 3 bases, with 28 bases between. CDR3 coding DNA: TGTGCCAGCAGCTCGATAGGGGTTCGGACAGTAAAGAAACTCTACGAGCAGTACTTC. Translated, it gives CASSSIGVRTVKKLYEQYF.

In this sample, this clone turned up once. V is TRBV6-1 and J is TRBJ1-2, with TRBD1 as a possible D gene (5 bases). Germline CDR1 reads MNHNS; CDR2 reads SASEGT. The CDR3 sequence is 14 residues long. Trimming cost V 1 base and J 4 bases, with 10 bases left between them. The CDR3 spells CASSEVTGSYGYTF. DNA of the CDR3: TGTGCCAGCAGTGAAGTAACAGGTTCCTATGGCTACACCTTC.

CDR3 loop: CSVGGVAGRSEQFF. CDR3 DNA sequence: TGCAGCGTTGGGGGAGTAGCGGGAAGGTCTGAGCAGTTCTTC. V and J are TRBV29-1 and TRBJ2-1; 8 positions match TRBD2. J was trimmed by 9 bases and V by 4 bases; bases with no gene match: 11. The germline CDR1 and CDR2 sequences are SQVTM and ANQGSEA. The CDR3 is made up of 14 amino acids.

V gene TRBV30 combines with J gene TRBJ2-7, with D perhaps TRBD1 or TRBD2 (6 bases each). The ends were cut back, 0 bases at V and 3 bases at J, with 12 bases in the middle. From germline, CDR1 is GTSNPN and CDR2 SVGIG (reference sequence). CDR3 size: 14 residues. The CDR3 sequence is CAWSVVGGGYEQYF. In DNA, the CDR3 is TGTGCCTGGAGTGTTGTGGGGGGCGGCTACGAGCAGTACTTC.

This clone was found once. V is TRBV7-6 and J is TRBJ1-5, with TRBD1 matching over 10 bases. The germline CDR1 and CDR2 sequences are SGHVS and FNYEAQ. V was clipped by 1 base and J by 7 bases; unmatched bases: 4. CDR3 length: 15 amino acids. CDR3 sequence: CASSLGGQGRQPQHF. The CDR3 bases are TGTGCCAGCAGCTTAGGGGGACAGGGGAGGCAGCCCCAGCATTTT.

The chain joins TRBV5-4 to TRBJ2-7; no clear D gene. V was pared by 2 bases and J by 6 bases, with 12 bases between. Per the germline V gene, CDR1 is SGHNT and CDR2 is YYREEE (reference sequence). CDR3 size: 13 residues. CDR3 nucleotides: TGTGCCAGCAGCTTCGACCCCCTGAGCGAGCAGTACTTC. This codes for CASSFDPLSEQYF. Full variable domain (rest looked up from reference TRBV5-4 and TRBJ2-7): ETGVTQSPTHLIKTRGQQVTLRCSSQSGHNTVSWYQQALGQGPQFIFQYYREEENGRGNFPPRFSGLQFPNYSSELNVNALELDDSALYLCASSFDPLSEQYFGPGTRLTVT.

The chain has TRBV9 and TRBJ2-1; maybe TRBD2 (6 bases). The CDR3 contains 15 residues. Per germline, CDR1 SGDLS and CDR2 YYNGEE. Trimming pared 4 bases from V and 9 bases from J, leaving 20 bases between. CDR3 protein: CASSPNGVGGSEQFF. The CDR3 nucleotides read TGTGCCAGCAGCCCAAACGGAGTCGGAGGGAGTGAGCAGTTCTTC. The variable domain in full, with the rest retrieved from reference TRBV9 and TRBJ2-1, is DSGVTQTPKHLITATGQRVTLRCSPRSGDLSVYWYQQSLDQGLQFLIQYYNGEERAKGNILERFSAQQFPDLHSELNLSSLELGDSALYFCASSPNGVGGSEQFFGPGTRLTVL.

J is TRBJ1-6 and V is TRBV5-1; 7 bases map to TRBD1. Unmatched junction bases numbered 6, after V lost 4 bases and J lost 5 bases. Germline V lookup: CDR1 SGHRS, CDR2 YFSETQ. The CDR3 loop spans 15 amino acids. CDR3 in DNA: TGCGCCAGCAGCCCCCGGCAGGGGGATAATTCACCCCTCCACTTT. Its protein product is CASSPRQGDNSPLHF. Full variable domain (rest looked up from reference TRBV5-1 and TRBJ1-6): KAGVTQTPRYLIKTRGQQVTLSCSPISGHRSVSWYQQTPGQGLQFLFEYFSETQRNKGNFPGRFSGRQFSNSRSEMNVSTLELGDSALYLCASSPRQGDNSPLHFGNGTRLTVT.